This TCR beta chain emerged from a study of cytomegalovirus exposure and HLA in healthy donors. Across the whole study: Roughly 170 million T cells yielded approximately 110 million unique TCR beta sequences in earlier analysis. A preliminary data release comprised roughly 80 million unique TCRs obtained from HLA-typed donors. Study conclusions and caveats: Previously analyzed data showed that most TCR beta V segments were productive at a frequency of about 87% or about 30%. A later analysis reportedly found that, within productive TCRs, an Asian-associated ancestry cluster had fewer N-insertions than the mean observed across the roughly 730 donors.

J gave up 1 base and V 0 bases, and 6 bases lay outside the gene matches. This CDR3 is built from 17 residues. From germline, CDR1 is MRHNA and CDR2 SNTAGT. Concerning this clone: Its specificity is unknown.

PCR involved 60 Vbeta and 13 Jbeta primers. Profiling relied on immunoSEQ multiplex PCR, and the TCRdb table lists in-frame clones only, not all of them. The sample yields 150,000 to 170,000 clones, about 83% seen once. This clonotype was sampled from a woman aged 40 to 50 in good health and CMV-seronegative. This rearrangement joins TRBV6-4 to TRBJ2-3; 8 nucleotides agree with TRBD1. The source material was PBMCs. The CDR3 DNA follows: TGTGCCAGCAGTGACTCGGCGGACAGGGTGGGCACAGATACGCAGTATTTT. Protein product: CASSDSADRVGTDTQYF.